The present T cell receptor beta chain was sequenced within a study of CD8 T cells in ankylosing spondylitis. Remarks on this clonotype: Its target is unknown.

Study-wide points: Earlier literature documents some of the motif variants in reactive arthritis synovial fluid and blood. Matched ankylosing spondylitis synovial fluid reportedly showed significant enrichment of disease-linked clones. A motif of 7 to 9 highly homologous TCR beta variants was seen as apparently characteristic of ankylosing spondylitis blood.

Researchers built TCR beta libraries using quantitative 5'-RACE with molecular barcodes. TCRdb recomputed calls from the 5' RACE reads with MiXCR, one row per CDR3 protein. The table records about 800,000 distinct CDR3 sequences, about 11% of them present only once. Germline CDR1 is LGHNA and CDR2 is YNFKEQ. This CDR3 comprises 14 residues. Trimming cost V 4 bases and J 5 bases, with 14 bases left between them. The receptor comes from a male donor with ankylosing spondylitis. The rearrangement joins TRBV4-2 to TRBJ1-1; D is possibly TRBD1 (5 bases). Sequencing input: blood, either unsorted or a sorted T cell fraction (not recorded which). This CDR3 is CASSREGDGTEAFF. DNA of the CDR3: TGTGCCAGCAGCCGTGAAGGGGATGGTACTGAAGCTTTCTTT.